A selection of T cell receptor beta chains follows, all from one sample in a study of post-analysis software for immune sequencing data. TCRdb reanalysed the PCR reads using MiXCR and keeps one entry per CDR3 protein. The sample contains roughly 650,000 distinct CDR3 sequences, approximately 59% of which appear only once. Material for sequencing was blood. These receptors were obtained from a girl aged 2-10 years with multiple sclerosis. The CDR3 runs from the conserved cysteine through the conserved F or W. D genes are given only for firm matches. Clone size is given for some rows only: seen once, a few or many times, or a class if the clone is expanded.

v_call	d_call	j_call	cdr3_length	clone_size	cdr3_nt	cdr3_aa
TRBV6-6	TRBD1	TRBJ1-2	13	once	TGTGCCAGCAGTAGCGGACAGGGGACTGGCTACACCTTC	CASSSGQGTGYTF
TRBV5-5	-	TRBJ2-1	13	-	TGTGCCAGCAGCTTCCAGGGTCCAGGTGAGCAGTTCTTC	CASSFQGPGEQFF
TRBV18	TRBD2	TRBJ2-1	15	-	TGTGCCAGCTCACCAACAGCGGGGGCGGACAATGAGCAGTTCTTC	CASSPTAGADNEQFF
TRBV6-6	-	TRBJ2-3	15	-	TGTGCCAGCAGGGCCCCGGCGGTTAGCACAGATACGCAGTATTTT	CASRAPAVSTDTQYF
TRBV14	TRBD2	TRBJ2-2	17	-	TGTGCCAGCAGCCACTCACTAGCGGGGCCCAACACCGGGGAGCTGTTTTTT	CASSHSLAGPNTGELFF
TRBV29-1	-	TRBJ2-4	13	-	TGCAGCGTTGAGGGAGGAGGCAAAAACATTCAGTACTTC	CSVEGGGKNIQYF
TRBV11-2	-	TRBJ2-3	16	-	TGTGCCAGCAGTTTAGATGGGGCACCTCCCGCGGATACGCAGTATTTT	CASSLDGAPPADTQYF
TRBV7-2	-	TRBJ1-6	17	once	TGTGCCAGCAGCACATCCATTAAACGGGACTTGGATTCACCCCTCCACTTT	CASSTSIKRDLDSPLHF
TRBV10-3	TRBD1	TRBJ2-7	14	few	TGTGCCACCCTGGCCGGGACAGGTGGGGACGAGCAGTACTTC	CATLAGTGGDEQYF
TRBV20-1	TRBD1	TRBJ1-2	15	-	TGCAGTGCTGAAGGTCGACAGGGTGAAAAGTATGGCTACACCTTC	CSAEGRQGEKYGYTF
TRBV20-1	-	TRBJ2-3	13	-	TGCAGTGCTAGGGGGTACAGGTTAGATACGCAGTATTTT	CSARGYRLDTQYF
TRBV9	TRBD1	TRBJ2-5	14	-	TGTGCCAGCAGCTCCCGGACAGGGGAAGAGACCCAGTACTTC	CASSSRTGEETQYF
TRBV25-1	-	TRBJ2-7	15	-	TGTGCCAGCAGTGAATATGAGGTCCCTTCGCGCGAGCAGTACTTC	CASSEYEVPSREQYF
TRBV6-1	-	TRBJ2-5	15	-	TGTGCCAGCAGTGATCATGCGGGTTACCAAGAGACCCAGTACTTC	CASSDHAGYQETQYF
TRBV4-1	-	TRBJ2-1	19	-	TGCGCCAGCAGCCAAGATCAGCTAAGGGACTCCCGATCCTTCTATGAGCAGTTCTTC	CASSQDQLRDSRSFYEQFF
TRBV6-5	-	TRBJ2-3	16	few	TGTGCCAGCAGTTCGGGTCTTCGTCCCACCACAGATACGCAGTATTTT	CASSSGLRPTTDTQYF
TRBV12-3/TRBV12-4	TRBD1	TRBJ1-1	15	few	TGTGCCAGCAGTTTACGACAGGGGGCGAACACTGAAGCTTTCTTT	CASSLRQGANTEAFF
TRBV28	-	TRBJ2-7	17	once	TGTGCCAGCAGTTTATTTGGTTGGCCAGAAGCCCCCTACGAGCAGTACTTC	CASSLFGWPEAPYEQYF